This TCR beta chain was recovered during a study of cytomegalovirus exposure and HLA in healthy donors. PCR employed 60 Vbeta and 13 Jbeta primers. Sequencing was performed with immunoSEQ multiplex PCR; in TCRdb, only in-frame clones are kept and a portion is missing. Counted here are 150,000 to 200,000 clones, about three quarters occurring once; the ten biggest clones make up roughly 3.6%. This clone was observed a few times. The receptor was derived from a woman aged 55-75 years in good health and CMV-seropositive. Sequencing used PBMCs.

In DNA, the CDR3 is TGTGCCAGCAGTCCGCAGCGGGGGGACTACGAGCAGTACTTC. This encodes CASSPQRGDYEQYF. The rearrangement joins TRBV28 to TRBJ2-7; TRBD2 matches at 9 bases. This CDR3 has 14 residues. Germline CDR1 and CDR2: MDHEN and SYDVKM. Trimming removed 5 bases from V and 3 bases from J; junction bases left unmatched: 5.